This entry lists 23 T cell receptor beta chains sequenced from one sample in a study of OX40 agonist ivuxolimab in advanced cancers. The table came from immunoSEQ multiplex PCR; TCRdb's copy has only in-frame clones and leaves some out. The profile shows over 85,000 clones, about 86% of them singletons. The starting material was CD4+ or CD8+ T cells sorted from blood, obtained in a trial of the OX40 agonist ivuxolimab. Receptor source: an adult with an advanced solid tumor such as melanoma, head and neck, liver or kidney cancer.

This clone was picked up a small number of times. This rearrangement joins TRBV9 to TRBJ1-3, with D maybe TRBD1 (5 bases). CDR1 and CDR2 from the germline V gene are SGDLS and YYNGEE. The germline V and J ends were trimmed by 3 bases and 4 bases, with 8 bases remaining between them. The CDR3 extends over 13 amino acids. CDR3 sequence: CASSGGAGNTIYF. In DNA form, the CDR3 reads TGTGCCAGCAGCGGAGGGGCGGGAAACACCATATATTTT.

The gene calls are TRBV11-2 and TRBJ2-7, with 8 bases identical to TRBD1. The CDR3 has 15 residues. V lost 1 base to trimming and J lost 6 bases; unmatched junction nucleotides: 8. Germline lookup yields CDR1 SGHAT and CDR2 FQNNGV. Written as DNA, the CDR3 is TGTGCCAGCAGCTTAGCGCGGGGTACAGGGGGCGAGCAGTACTTC. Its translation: CASSLARGTGGEQYF.

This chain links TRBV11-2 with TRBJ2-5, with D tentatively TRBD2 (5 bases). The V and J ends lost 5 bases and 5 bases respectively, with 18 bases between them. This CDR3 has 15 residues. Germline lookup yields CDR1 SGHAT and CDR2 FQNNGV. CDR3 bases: TGTGCCAGCAGCCTGTACGGGTCGCGAGGGGAGACCCAGTACTTC. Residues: CASSLYGSRGETQYF.

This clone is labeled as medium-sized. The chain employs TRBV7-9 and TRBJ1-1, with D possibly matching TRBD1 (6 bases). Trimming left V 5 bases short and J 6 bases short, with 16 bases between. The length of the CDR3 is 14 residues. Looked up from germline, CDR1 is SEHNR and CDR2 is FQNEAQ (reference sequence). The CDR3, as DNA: TGTGCCAGCAGCGGACTCAGGGGAGTCGCTGAAGCTTTCTTT. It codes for CASSGLRGVAEAFF.

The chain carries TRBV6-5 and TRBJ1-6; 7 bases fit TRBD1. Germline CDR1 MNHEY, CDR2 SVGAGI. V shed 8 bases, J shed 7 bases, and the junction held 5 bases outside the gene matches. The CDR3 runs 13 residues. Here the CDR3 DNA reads TGTGCCAGCCAGGGGACAGACAATTCACCCCTCCACTTT. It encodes CASQGTDNSPLHF.

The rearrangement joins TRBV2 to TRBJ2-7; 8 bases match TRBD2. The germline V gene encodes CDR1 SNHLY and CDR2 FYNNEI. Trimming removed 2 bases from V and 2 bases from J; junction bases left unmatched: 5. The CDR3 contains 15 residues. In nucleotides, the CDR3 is TGTGCCAGCAGTGAAAGGGCGGGGGGCCCCTACGAGCAGTACTTC. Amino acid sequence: CASSERAGGPYEQYF.

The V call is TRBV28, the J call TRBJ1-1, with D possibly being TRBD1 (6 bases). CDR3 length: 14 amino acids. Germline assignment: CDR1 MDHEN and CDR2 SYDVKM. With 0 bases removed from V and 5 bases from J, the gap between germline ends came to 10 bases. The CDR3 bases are TGTGCCAGCAGTTTATGGGGGGGCGCGACTGAAGCTTTCTTT. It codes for CASSLWGGATEAFF. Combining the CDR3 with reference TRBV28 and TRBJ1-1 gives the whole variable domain DVKVTQSSRYLVKRTGEKVFLECVQDMDHENMFWYRQDPGLGLRLIYFSYDVKMKEKGDIPEGYSVSREKKERFSLILESASTNQTSMYLCASSLWGGATEAFFGQGTRLTVV.

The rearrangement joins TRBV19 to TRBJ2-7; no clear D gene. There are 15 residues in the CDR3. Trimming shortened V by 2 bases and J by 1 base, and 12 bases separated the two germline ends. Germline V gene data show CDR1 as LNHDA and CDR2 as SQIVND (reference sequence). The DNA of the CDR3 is TGTGCCAGTAGTATAAGGCGGACCGCTTCCTACGAGCAGTACTTC. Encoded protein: CASSIRRTASYEQYF.

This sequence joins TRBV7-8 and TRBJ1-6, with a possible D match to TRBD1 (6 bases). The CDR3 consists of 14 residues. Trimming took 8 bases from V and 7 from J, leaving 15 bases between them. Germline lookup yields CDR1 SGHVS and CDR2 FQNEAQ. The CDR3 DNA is TGTGCCAGCTCAGGTACAGGGTACAATTCACCCCTCCACTTT. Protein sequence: CASSGTGYNSPLHF.

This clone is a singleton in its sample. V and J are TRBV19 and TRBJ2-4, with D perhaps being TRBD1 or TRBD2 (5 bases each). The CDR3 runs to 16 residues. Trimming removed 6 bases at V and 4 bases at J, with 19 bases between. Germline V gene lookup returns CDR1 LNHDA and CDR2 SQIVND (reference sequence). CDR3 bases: TGTGCCAGTAGGGACCCTGGGACCGCTACTAAAAACATTCAGTACTTC. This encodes CASRDPGTATKNIQYF.

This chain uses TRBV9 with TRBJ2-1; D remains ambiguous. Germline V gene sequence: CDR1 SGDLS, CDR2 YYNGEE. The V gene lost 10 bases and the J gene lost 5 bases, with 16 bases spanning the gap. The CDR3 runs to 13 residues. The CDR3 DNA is TGTGCCCGCCAAAAGAGAGCCCACAATGAGCAGTTCTTC. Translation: CARQKRAHNEQFF.

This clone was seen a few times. The CDR3 loop reads CASSRRATTGGAFF. CDR3 nucleotides: TGTGCCAGCTCACGACGGGCCACGACAGGGGGAGCTTTCTTT. The rearrangement joins TRBV18 to TRBJ1-1; TRBD1 matches at 9 bases. Germline CDR1 is KGHSH and CDR2 is LQKENI. This CDR3 comprises 14 residues. The V and J ends lost 4 bases and 10 bases, in that order; junction bases with no gene match: 10.

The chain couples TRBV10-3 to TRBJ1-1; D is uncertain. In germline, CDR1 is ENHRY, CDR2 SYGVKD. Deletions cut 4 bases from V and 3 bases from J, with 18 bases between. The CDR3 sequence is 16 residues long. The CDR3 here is CAISGPPNGIDTEAFF. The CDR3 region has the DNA TGTGCCATCAGTGGACCTCCTAATGGAATCGACACTGAAGCTTTCTTT.

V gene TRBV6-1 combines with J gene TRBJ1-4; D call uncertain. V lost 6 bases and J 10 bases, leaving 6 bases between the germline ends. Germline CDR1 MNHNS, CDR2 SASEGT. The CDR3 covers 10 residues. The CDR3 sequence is CASSSGKLFF. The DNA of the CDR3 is TGTGCCAGCAGCTCGGGAAAACTGTTTTTT.

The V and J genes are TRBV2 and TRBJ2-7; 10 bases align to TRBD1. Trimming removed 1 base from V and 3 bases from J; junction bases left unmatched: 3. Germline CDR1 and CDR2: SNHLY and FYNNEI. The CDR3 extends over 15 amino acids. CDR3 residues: CASSEVRTGGYEQYF. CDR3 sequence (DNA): TGTGCCAGCAGTGAAGTACGGACAGGGGGCTACGAGCAGTACTTC.

The chain's CDR3 is CASSRGVGYYEQYF. CDR3 sequence (DNA): TGTGCCAGCAGCCGAGGGGTGGGCTACTACGAGCAGTACTTC. The J gene is TRBJ2-7, the V gene TRBV14; D tentatively reads TRBD1 or TRBD2 (5 bases each). The germline gives CDR1 SGHDN, CDR2 FVKESK. Trimming cost V 4 bases and J 3 bases, with 13 bases left between them. The CDR3 contains 14 residues.

In nucleotides, the CDR3 is TGTGCCAGCATGAGGAAGACAGGGGGCGGGTATGGCTACACCTTC. Translation gives CASMRKTGGGYGYTF. The genes are TRBV6-1 and TRBJ1-2; 10 bases map to TRBD1. There are 15 residues in the CDR3. The germline V gene encodes CDR1 MNHNS and CDR2 SASEGT. V gave up 7 bases and J gave up 5 bases; unmatched junction bases: 10.

CDR3 coding DNA: TGTGCCAGCACCCCCGGGGCAGTCTCCTACGAGCAGTACTTC. Amino acids: CASTPGAVSYEQYF. The V call is TRBV5-5, the J call TRBJ2-7; the D gene could be TRBD1 or TRBD2 (5 bases each). Trimming shortened V by 6 bases and J by 0 bases, and 13 bases separated the two germline ends. The CDR3 has 14 residues. From germline, CDR1 is SGHKS and CDR2 YYEKEE (reference sequence).

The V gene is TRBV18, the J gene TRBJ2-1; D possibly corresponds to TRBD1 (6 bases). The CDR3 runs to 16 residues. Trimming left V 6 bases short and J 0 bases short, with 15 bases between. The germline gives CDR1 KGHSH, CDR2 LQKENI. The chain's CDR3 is CASSPEQGTSYNEQFF. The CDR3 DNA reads TGTGCCAGCTCCCCCGAACAGGGCACCTCCTACAATGAGCAGTTCTTC.

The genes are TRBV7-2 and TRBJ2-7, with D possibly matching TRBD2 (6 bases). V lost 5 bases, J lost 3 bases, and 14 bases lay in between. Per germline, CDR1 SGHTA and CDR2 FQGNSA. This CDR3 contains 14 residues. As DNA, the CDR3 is TGTGCCAGCAGCCCCGACCCGGGAGTCTACGAGCAGTACTTC. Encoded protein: CASSPDPGVYEQYF.

CDR3 sequence reads: CSGHQGYEQYF. Written as DNA, the CDR3 is TGCAGCGGCCATCAGGGCTACGAGCAGTACTTC. The genes are TRBV29-1 and TRBJ2-7; D might be TRBD1 (5 bases). The CDR3 consists of 11 residues. Trimming removed 7 bases at V and 3 bases at J, with 10 bases between. The germline gives CDR1 SQVTM, CDR2 ANQGSEA.

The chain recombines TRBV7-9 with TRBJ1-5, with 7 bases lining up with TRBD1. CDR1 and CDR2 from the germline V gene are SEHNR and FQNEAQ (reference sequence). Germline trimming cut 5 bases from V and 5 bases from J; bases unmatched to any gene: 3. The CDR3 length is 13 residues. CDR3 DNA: TGTGCCAGCAGCCGGGGACAGTATCAGCCCCAGCATTTT. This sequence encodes CASSRGQYQPQHF.

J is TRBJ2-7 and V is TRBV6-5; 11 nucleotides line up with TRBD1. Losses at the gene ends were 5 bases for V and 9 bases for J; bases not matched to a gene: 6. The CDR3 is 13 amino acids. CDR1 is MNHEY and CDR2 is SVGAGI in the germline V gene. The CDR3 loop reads CASSTGQGAGQYF. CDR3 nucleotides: TGTGCCAGCAGTACAGGACAGGGGGCCGGGCAGTACTTC.